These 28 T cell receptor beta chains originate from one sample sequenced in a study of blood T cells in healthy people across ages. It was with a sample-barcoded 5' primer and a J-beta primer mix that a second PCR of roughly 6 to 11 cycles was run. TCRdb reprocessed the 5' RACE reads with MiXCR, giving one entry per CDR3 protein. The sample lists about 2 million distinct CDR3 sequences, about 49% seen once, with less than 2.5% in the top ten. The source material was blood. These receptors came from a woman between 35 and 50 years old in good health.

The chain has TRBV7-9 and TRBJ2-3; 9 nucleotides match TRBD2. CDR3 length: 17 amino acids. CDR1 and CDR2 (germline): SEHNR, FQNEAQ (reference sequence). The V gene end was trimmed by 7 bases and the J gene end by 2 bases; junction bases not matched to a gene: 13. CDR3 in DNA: TGTGCCAGCATCCCGGCGAGTAGCGGGGGCCTCACAGATACGCAGTATTTT. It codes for CASIPASSGGLTDTQYF.

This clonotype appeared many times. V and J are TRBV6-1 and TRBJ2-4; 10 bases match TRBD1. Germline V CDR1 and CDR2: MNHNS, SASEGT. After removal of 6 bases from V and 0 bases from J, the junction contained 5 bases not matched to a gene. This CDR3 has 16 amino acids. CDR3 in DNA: TGTGCCAGCAGGGAGGGACAGGGGACAGCCAAAAACATTCAGTACTTC. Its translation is CASREGQGTAKNIQYF.

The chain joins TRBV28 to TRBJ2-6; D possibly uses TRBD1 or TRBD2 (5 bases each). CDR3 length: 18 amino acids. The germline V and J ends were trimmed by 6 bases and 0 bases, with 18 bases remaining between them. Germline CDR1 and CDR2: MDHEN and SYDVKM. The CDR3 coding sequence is TGTGCCAGCAGCCGCCCCAGGGAGCGGCTCTCTGGGGCCAACGTCCTGACTTTC. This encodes CASSRPRERLSGANVLTF.

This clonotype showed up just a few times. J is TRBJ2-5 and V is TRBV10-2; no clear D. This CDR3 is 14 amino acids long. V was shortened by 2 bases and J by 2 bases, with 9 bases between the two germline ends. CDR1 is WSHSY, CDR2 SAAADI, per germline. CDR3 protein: CASSEISNQETQYF. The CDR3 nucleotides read TGCGCCAGCAGTGAGATAAGCAATCAAGAGACCCAGTACTTC.

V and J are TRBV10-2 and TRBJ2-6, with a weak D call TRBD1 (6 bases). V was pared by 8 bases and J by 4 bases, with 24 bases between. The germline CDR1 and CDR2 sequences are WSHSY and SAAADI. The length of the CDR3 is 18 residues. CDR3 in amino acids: CASATSQGWSSGANVLTF. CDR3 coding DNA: TGCGCCAGCGCTACGTCTCAGGGGTGGTCGTCCGGGGCCAACGTCCTGACTTTC.

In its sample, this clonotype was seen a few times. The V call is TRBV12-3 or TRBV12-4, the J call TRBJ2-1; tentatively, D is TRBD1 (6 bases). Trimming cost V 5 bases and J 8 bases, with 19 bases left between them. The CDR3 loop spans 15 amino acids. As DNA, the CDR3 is TGTGCCAGCAGTGCAGGGGTCGCCTATGACGATGAGCAGTTCTTC. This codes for CASSAGVAYDDEQFF.

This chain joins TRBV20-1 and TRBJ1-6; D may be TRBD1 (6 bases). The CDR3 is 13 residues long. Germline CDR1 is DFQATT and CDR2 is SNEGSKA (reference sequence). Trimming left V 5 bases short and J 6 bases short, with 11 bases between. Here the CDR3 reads CSAPDRFNSPLHF. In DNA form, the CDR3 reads TGCAGTGCTCCAGACAGGTTTAATTCACCCCTCCACTTT.

The CDR3 DNA reads TGCAGTGCTAGAGGTCTAGCGGGGGCCTCAGAGCAGTACTTC. The encoded protein is CSARGLAGASEQYF. The genes are TRBV20-1 and TRBJ2-7, with 10 nucleotides matching TRBD2. This CDR3 spans 14 amino acids. Trimming cost V 1 base and J 7 bases; bases outside gene matches: 7. Germline V CDR1 and CDR2: DFQATT, SNEGSKA (reference sequence).

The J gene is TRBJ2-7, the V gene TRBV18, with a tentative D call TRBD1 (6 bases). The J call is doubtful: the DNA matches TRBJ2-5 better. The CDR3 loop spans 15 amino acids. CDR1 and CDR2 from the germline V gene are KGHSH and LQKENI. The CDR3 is CASSPLPTGQETQYF. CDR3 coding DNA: TGTGCCAGCTCACCCCTTCCGACAGGACAAGAGACCCAGTACTTC.

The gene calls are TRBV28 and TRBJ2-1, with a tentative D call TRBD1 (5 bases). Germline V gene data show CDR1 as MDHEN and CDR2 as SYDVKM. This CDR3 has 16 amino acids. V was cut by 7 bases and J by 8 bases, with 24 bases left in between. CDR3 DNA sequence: TGTGCCAGCACCCAGATAAAGGGGCTCGGTTCGGATGAGCAGTTCTTC. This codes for CASTQIKGLGSDEQFF.

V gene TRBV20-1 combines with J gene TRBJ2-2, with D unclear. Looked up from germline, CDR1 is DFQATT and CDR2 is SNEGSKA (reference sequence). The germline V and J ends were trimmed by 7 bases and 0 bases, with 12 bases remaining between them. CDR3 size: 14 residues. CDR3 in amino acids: CSVRIPPNTGELFF. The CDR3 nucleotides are TGCAGTGTCAGGATCCCGCCGAACACCGGGGAGCTGTTTTTT.

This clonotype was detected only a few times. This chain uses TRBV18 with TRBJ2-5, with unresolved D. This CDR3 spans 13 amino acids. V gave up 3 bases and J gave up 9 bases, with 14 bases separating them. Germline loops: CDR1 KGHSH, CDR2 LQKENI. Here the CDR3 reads CASSPSVVGSQYF. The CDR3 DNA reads TGTGCCAGCTCACCTTCCGTTGTGGGGTCCCAGTACTTC.

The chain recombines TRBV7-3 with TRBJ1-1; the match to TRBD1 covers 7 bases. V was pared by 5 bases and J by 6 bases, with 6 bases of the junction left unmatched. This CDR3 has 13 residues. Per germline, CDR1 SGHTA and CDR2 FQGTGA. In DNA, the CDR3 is TGTGCCAGCAGCGTACAGGGGAGGGCTGAAGCTTTCTTT. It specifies CASSVQGRAEAFF. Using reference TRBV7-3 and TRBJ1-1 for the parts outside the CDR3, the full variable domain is GAGVSQTPSNKVTEKGKYVELRCDPISGHTALYWYRQSLGQGPEFLIYFQGTGAADDSGLPNDRFFAVRPEGSVSTLKIQRTERGDSAVYLCASSVQGRAEAFFGQGTRLTVV.

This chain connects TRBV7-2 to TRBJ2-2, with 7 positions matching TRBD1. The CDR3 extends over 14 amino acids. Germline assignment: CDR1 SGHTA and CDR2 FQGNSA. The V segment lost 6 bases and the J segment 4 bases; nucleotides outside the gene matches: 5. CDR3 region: CASRHRGFTGELFF. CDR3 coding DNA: TGTGCCAGCAGACACAGGGGATTCACCGGGGAGCTGTTTTTT.

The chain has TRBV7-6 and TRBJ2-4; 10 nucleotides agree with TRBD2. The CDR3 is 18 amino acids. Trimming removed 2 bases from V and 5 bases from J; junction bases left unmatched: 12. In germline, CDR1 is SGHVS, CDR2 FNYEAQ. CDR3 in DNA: TGTGCCAGCAGCTTATTATCGAGGCTAGCGGGGGCCCAAAACATTCAGTACTTC. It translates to CASSLLSRLAGAQNIQYF.

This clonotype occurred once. CDR3 region: CASSWSTGEQETQYF. The DNA of the CDR3 is TGTGCCAGCAGCTGGTCGACAGGCGAACAAGAGACCCAGTACTTC. V usage is TRBV7-9 and J usage is TRBJ2-4; perhaps TRBD1 as D (6 bases). The J call may be wrong; the DNA end is better matched by TRBJ2-5. The CDR3 contains 15 residues. The germline V gene encodes CDR1 SEHNR and CDR2 FQNEAQ (reference sequence).

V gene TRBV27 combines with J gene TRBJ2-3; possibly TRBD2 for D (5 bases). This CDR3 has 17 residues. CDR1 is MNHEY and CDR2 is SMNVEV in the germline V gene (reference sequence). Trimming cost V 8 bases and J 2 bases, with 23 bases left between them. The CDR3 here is CASSAIHTGFATDTQYF. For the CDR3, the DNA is TGTGCCAGCTCCGCAATTCATACGGGGTTCGCCACAGATACGCAGTATTTT.

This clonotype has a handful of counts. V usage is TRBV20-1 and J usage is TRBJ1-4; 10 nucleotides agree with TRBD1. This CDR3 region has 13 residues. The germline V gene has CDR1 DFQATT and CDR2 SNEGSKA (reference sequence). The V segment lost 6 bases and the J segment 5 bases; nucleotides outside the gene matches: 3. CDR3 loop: CSARQGANEKLFF. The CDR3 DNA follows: TGCAGTGCGCGACAGGGGGCCAATGAAAAACTGTTTTTT.

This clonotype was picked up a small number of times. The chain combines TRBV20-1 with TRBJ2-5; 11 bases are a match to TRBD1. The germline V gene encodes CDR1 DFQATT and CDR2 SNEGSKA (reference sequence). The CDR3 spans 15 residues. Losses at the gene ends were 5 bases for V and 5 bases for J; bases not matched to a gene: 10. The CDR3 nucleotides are TGCAGTGCTGAAACCGGGACAGGGGGAACGGAGACCCAGTACTTC. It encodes CSAETGTGGTETQYF.

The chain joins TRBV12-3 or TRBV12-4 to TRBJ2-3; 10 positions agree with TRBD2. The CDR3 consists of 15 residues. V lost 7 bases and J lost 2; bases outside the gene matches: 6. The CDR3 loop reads CASTGTSEFTDTQYF. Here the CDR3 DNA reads TGTGCCAGCACCGGGACTAGCGAATTCACAGATACGCAGTATTTT.

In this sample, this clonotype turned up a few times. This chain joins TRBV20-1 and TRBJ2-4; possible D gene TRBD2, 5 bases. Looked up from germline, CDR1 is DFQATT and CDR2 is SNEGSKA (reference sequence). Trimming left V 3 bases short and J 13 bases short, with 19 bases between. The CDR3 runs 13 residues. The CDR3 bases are TGCAGTGCTAGTAACTCCGTAGGGAGTCCCCAGTACTTC. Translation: CSASNSVGSPQYF.

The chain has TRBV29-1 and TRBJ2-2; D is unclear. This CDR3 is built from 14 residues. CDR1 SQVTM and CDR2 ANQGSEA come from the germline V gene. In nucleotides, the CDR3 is TGCAGTGTAGGGCCTTCCCAAGGGACCGGGGAGCTGTTTTTT. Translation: CSVGPSQGTGELFF.

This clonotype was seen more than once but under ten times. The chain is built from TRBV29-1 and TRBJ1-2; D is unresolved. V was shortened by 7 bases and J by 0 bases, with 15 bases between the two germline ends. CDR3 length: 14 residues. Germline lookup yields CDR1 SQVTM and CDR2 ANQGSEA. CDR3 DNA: TGCAGCGCCCAAGGGCGGGGAGCTAACTATGGCTACACCTTC. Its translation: CSAQGRGANYGYTF. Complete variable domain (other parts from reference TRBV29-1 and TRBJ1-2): SAVISQKPSRDICQRGTSLTIQCQVDSQVTMMFWYRQQPGQSLTLIATANQGSEATYESGFVIDKFPISRPNLTFSTLTVSNMSPEDSSIYLCSAQGRGANYGYTFGSGTRLTVV.

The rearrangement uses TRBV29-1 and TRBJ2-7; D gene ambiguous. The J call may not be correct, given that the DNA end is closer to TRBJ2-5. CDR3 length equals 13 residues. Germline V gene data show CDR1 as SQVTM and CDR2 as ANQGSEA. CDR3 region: CSVDAPGLETQYF. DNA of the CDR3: TGCAGCGTTGATGCGCCAGGTCTGGAGACCCAGTACTTC.

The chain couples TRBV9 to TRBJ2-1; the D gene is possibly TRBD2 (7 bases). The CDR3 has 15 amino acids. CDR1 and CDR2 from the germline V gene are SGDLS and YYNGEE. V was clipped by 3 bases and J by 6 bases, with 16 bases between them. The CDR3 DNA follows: TGTGCCAGCAGCGCCACAACAGGGAGGGTCAATGAGCAGTTCTTC. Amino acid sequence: CASSATTGRVNEQFF. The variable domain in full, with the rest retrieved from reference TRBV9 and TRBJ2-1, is DSGVTQTPKHLITATGQRVTLRCSPRSGDLSVYWYQQSLDQGLQFLIQYYNGEERAKGNILERFSAQQFPDLHSELNLSSLELGDSALYFCASSATTGRVNEQFFGPGTRLTVL.

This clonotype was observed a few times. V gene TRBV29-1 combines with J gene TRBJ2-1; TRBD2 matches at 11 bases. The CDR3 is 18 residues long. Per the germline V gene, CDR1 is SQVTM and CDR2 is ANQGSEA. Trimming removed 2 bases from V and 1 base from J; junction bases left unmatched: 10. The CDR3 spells CSVERVGLAGSSYNEQFF. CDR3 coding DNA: TGCAGCGTTGAAAGGGTCGGACTAGCGGGTTCTTCCTACAATGAGCAGTTCTTC.

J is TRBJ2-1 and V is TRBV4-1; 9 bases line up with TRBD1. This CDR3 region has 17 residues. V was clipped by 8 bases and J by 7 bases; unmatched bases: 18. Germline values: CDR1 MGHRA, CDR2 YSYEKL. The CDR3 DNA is TGCGCCAGCCCTACGATCCGGACAGGGGCGAGGAAGAATGAGCAGTTCTTC. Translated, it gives CASPTIRTGARKNEQFF.

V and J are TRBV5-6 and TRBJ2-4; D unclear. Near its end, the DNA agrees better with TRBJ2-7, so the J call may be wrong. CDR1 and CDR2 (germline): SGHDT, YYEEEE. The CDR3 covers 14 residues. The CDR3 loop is CASSFVGETYEQYF. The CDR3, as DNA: TGTGCCAGCAGCTTTGTTGGTGAAACCTACGAGCAGTACTTC.